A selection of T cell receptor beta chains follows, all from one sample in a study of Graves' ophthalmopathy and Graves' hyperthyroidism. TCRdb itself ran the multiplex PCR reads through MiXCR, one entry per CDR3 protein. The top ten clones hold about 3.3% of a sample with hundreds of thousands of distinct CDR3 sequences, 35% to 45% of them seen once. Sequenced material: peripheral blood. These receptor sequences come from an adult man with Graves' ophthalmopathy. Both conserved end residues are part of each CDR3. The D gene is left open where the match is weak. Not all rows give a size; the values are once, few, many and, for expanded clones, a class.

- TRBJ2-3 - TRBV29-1 CSVDLQRSGTQYF TGCAGCGTTGATTTGCAGAGGTCTGGTACGCAGTATTTT
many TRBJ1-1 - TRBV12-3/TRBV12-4 CASSPQGWNTEAFF TGTGCCAGCAGTCCCCAGGGCTGGAACACTGAAGCTTTCTTT
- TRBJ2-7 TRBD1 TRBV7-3 CASSLAADRGTGEQYF TGTGCCAGCAGCTTGGCCGCTGACAGGGGAACAGGAGAGCAGTACTTC
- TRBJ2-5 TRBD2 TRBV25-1 CASSSPRGVQETQYF TGTGCCAGCAGTAGCCCCCGGGGGGTCCAAGAGACCCAGTACTTC
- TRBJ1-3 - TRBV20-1 CSASGSGNTIYF TGCAGTGCCAGTGGCTCTGGAAACACCATATATTTT
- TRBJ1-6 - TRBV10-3 CAISERGRDAPLHF TGTGCCATCAGTGAGCGGGGCAGGGACGCTCCCCTCCACTTT
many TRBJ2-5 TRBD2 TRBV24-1 CATSDPFGGLAGETQYF TGTGCCACCAGTGATCCCTTTGGGGGACTAGCTGGGGAGACCCAGTACTTC
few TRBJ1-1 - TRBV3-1 CASSQEAVNTEAFF TGTGCCAGCAGCCAAGAGGCGGTGAACACTGAAGCTTTCTTT
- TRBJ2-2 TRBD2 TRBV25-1 CASSQDEGLAGVMVGELFF TGTGCCAGCAGCCAAGACGAGGGACTAGCGGGAGTCATGGTCGGGGAGCTGTTTTTT
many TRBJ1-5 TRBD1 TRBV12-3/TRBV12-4 CASSTATGENQPQHF TGTGCCAGCAGCACCGCCACAGGGGAGAATCAGCCCCAGCATTTT
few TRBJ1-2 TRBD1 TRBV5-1 CASSLVVSLGQTAGYTF TGCGCCAGCAGCTTGGTAGTTTCTCTGGGACAGACGGCTGGCTACACCTTC
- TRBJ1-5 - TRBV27 CASSYRANQPQHF TGTGCCAGCAGTTACCGGGCTAATCAGCCCCAGCATTTT
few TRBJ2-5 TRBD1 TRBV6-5 CASSSPGTARETQYF TGTGCCAGCAGTTCGCCCGGGACAGCTCGGGAGACCCAGTACTTC
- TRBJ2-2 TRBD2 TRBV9 CASSVDAGANTGELFF TGTGCCAGCAGCGTAGATGCGGGGGCGAACACCGGGGAGCTGTTTTTT
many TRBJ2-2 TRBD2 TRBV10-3 CAISPRTSTNTGELFF TGTGCCATCAGTCCGCGGACTAGTACGAACACCGGGGAGCTGTTTTTT
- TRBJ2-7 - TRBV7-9 CASSNNNYEQYF TGTGCCAGCAGTAACAACAACTACGAGCAGTACTTC
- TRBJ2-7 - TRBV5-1 CASSAGQNEQYF TGCGCCAGCAGCGCCGGACAGAACGAGCAGTACTTC
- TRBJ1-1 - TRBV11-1 CASSLPGDREGTTEAFF TGTGCCAGCAGCCTACCCGGGGACCGGGAAGGGACCACTGAAGCTTTCTTT
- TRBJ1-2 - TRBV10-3 CAITARQADYGYTF TGTGCCATCACCGCCCGACAGGCTGACTATGGCTACACCTTC
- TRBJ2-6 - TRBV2 CASSQDRTSGANVLTF TGTGCCAGCAGCCAAGATAGGACCTCTGGGGCCAACGTCCTGACTTTC
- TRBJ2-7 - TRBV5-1 CASSVGPQGGEQYF TGTGCCAGCAGCGTAGGCCCCCAGGGTGGTGAGCAGTACTTC
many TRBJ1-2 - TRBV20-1 CSARTENYGYTF TGCAGTGCAAGGACGGAGAACTATGGCTACACCTTC
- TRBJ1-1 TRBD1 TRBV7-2 CASSPDRGLENTEAFF TGTGCCAGCAGTCCAGACAGGGGGCTAGAGAACACTGAAGCTTTCTTT
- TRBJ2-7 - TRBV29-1 CSASHSYEQYF TGCAGCGCCTCGCACAGCTACGAGCAGTACTTC
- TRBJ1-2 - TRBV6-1 CASSGRTVGNRGYTF TGTGCCAGCAGTGGGAGGACAGTCGGTAATAGGGGCTACACCTTC
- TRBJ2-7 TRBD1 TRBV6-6 CASSYATGVEQYF TGTGCCAGCAGTTACGCGACAGGGGTCGAGCAGTACTTC
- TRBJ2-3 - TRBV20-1 CSASSEGSSTDTQYF TGCAGTGCTAGTTCGGAGGGTTCTAGCACAGATACGCAGTATTTT
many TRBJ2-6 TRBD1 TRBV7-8 CASSPRGSTGANVLTF TGTGCCAGCAGCCCCAGGGGGAGTACCGGGGCCAACGTCCTGACTTTC
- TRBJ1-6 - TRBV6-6 CASRVVNSYNSPLHF TGTGCCAGCAGAGTAGTGAACTCCTATAATTCACCCCTCCACTTT
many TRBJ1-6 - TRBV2 CASTGLPNSPLHF TGTGCCAGTACGGGACTCCCAAATTCACCCCTCCACTTT
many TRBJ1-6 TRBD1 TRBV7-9 CASSFSTGDVSYNSPLHF TGTGCCAGCAGCTTTTCAACAGGGGACGTCTCCTATAATTCACCCCTCCACTTT
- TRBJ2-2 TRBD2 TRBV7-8 CASSLGDSGALTGELFF TGTGCCAGCAGCTTAGGGGATAGCGGGGCCCTAACCGGGGAGCTGTTTTTT
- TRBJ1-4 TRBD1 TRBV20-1 CSANGIRGEANEKLFF TGCAGTGCAAATGGGATCAGGGGGGAAGCTAATGAAAAACTGTTTTTT
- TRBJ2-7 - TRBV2 CASREVGAAYGQYF TGTGCCAGCAGGGAAGTAGGGGCTGCCTACGGGCAGTACTTC
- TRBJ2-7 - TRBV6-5 CASNAYPDSYEQYF TGTGCCAGCAATGCCTACCCTGACTCCTACGAGCAGTACTTC